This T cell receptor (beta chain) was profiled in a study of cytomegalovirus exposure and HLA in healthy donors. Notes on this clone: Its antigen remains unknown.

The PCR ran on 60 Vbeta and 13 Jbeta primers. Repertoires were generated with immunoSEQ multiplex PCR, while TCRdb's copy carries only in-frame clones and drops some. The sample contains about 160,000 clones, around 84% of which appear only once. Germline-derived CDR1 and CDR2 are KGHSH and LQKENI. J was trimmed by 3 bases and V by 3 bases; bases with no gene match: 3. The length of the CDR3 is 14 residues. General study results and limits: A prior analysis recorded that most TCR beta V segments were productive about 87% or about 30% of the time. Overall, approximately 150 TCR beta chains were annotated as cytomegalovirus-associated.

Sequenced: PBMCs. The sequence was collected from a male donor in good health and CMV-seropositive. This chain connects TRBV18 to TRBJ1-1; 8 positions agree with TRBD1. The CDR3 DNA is TGTGCCAGCTCACCGCAGGGGGCCGACACTGAAGCTTTCTTT. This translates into CASSPQGADTEAFF.